These 14 T cell receptor beta chains were all obtained from the same sample, sequenced in a study of blood T cell repertoires in COVID-19. Method: immunoSEQ multiplex PCR; TCRdb's copy keeps in-frame clones and lacks some. Here the sample spans about 100,000 clones, around 90% being singletons. Sequenced material: peripheral blood. These receptors were obtained from a human donor in a cohort sampled during active COVID-19.

The rearrangement joins TRBV3-1 (or the pseudogene TRBV3-2) to TRBJ2-7, with TRBD2 matching 7 bases. V shed 4 bases and J 6 bases; nucleotides not matched to a gene: 15. From germline, CDR1 is LGHDT and CDR2 YNNKEL (reference sequence). The CDR3 contains 16 residues. CDR3 amino acids: CASSRETSPTSAEQYF. CDR3 sequence (DNA): TGTGCCAGCAGCCGAGAGACTAGCCCTACTTCGGCCGAGCAGTACTTC.

V usage is TRBV3-1 (or the pseudogene TRBV3-2) and J usage is TRBJ2-3; TRBD2 matches 10 bases. V shed 0 bases and J 4 bases; nucleotides not matched to a gene: 1. This CDR3 is built from 15 residues. CDR1 and CDR2 (germline): LGHDT, YNNKEL (reference sequence). The CDR3 nucleotides are TGTGCCAGCAGCCAAGATAGCGGGAGGCCAGATACGCAGTATTTT. This sequence encodes CASSQDSGRPDTQYF.

This sequence joins TRBV6-2 or TRBV6-3 and TRBJ2-7, with TRBD2 matching over 8 bases. CDR3 size: 12 residues. Trimming removed 4 bases from V and 4 bases from J; junction bases left unmatched: 0. Germline loops: CDR1 MNHEY, CDR2 SVGEGT. CDR3 loop: CASSSSGYEQYF. The CDR3 DNA reads as TGTGCCAGCAGTTCTAGCGGGTACGAGCAGTACTTC.

The rearrangement joins TRBV19 to TRBJ2-3; 9 positions agree with TRBD2. Trimming cost V 3 bases and J 2 bases; bases outside gene matches: 12. CDR1 and CDR2 (germline): LNHDA, SQIVND (reference sequence). There are 18 residues in the CDR3. CDR3 coding DNA: TGTGCCAGTAGTATCGTCTGGCGGGAGGGCCCAATCACAGATACGCAGTATTTT. It yields the protein CASSIVWREGPITDTQYF.

The chain carries TRBV6-5 and TRBJ2-2; TRBD1 matches at 8 bases. Germline V gene lookup returns CDR1 MNHEY and CDR2 SVGAGI. CDR3 length: 13 amino acids. After removal of 4 bases from V and 7 bases from J, the junction contained 2 bases not matched to a gene. This chain's CDR3 is CASSSGGFGELFF. In DNA form, the CDR3 reads TGTGCCAGCAGTTCAGGGGGCTTCGGGGAGCTGTTTTTT.

This chain joins TRBV21-1 and TRBJ1-5; the table names TRBD1, a call not compared with the DNA. TRBV21-1 is given as a pseudogene. The CDR3 has 16 amino acids. The CDR3 reads CASRGQGGNTRQPQHF. The CDR3 DNA follows: TGTGCCAGCAGGGGACAGGGTGGGAACACGCGGCAGCCCCAGCATTTT.

This sequence joins TRBV12-5 and TRBJ1-1, with D perhaps TRBD1 (5 bases). The CDR3 is made up of 12 amino acids. CDR1 and CDR2 from the germline V gene are LGHNT and FRNRAP. Trimming stripped 8 bases from V and 1 base from J, with 8 bases between. The CDR3 here is CASTGGNTEAFF. The CDR3 coding sequence is TGTGCTAGTACAGGCGGGAACACTGAAGCTTTCTTT.

This clone appeared once. CDR3 amino acids: CASSVPTGGGEKLFF. The CDR3 bases are TGTGCCAGCAGTGTTCCGACAGGGGGAGGTGAAAAACTGTTTTTT. V and J are TRBV2 and TRBJ1-4; 9 nucleotides agree with TRBD1. V trimming: 4 bases; J trimming: 7 bases; junction bases outside the gene matches: 7. CDR3 size: 15 residues. CDR1 SNHLY and CDR2 FYNNEI come from the germline V gene.

V gene TRBV13 combines with J gene TRBJ1-1; 10 bases fit TRBD1. Trimming at V came to 5 bases and at J to 1 base, leaving 7 bases not matched to a gene. CDR3 length equals 16 residues. From germline, CDR1 is PRHDT and CDR2 FYEKMQ (reference sequence). The CDR3 sequence is CASSHRQGARNTEAFF. The CDR3 coding sequence is TGTGCCAGCAGCCATCGACAGGGGGCAAGGAACACTGAAGCTTTCTTT. The entire variable domain, with the rest obtained from reference TRBV13 and TRBJ1-1, is as follows: AAGVIQSPRHLIKEKRETATLKCYPIPRHDTVYWYQQGPGQDPQFLISFYEKMQSDKGSIPDRFSAQQFSDYHSELNMSSLELGDSALYFCASSHRQGARNTEAFFGQGTRLTVV.

The chain employs TRBV25-1 and TRBJ1-4; D not certain. Trimming pared 6 bases from V and 15 bases from J, leaving 11 bases between. This CDR3 region has 10 residues. Germline V gene data show CDR1 as MGHDK and CDR2 as SYGVNS. DNA of the CDR3: TGTGCCAGCAGCCGGGAAGTTATGTTTTTT. This sequence encodes CASSREVMFF. The whole variable domain, filled in from reference TRBV25-1 and TRBJ1-4, reads EADIYQTPRYLVIGTGKKITLECSQTMGHDKMYWYQQDPGMELHLIHYSYGVNSTEKGDLSSESTVSRIRTEHFPLTLESARPSHTSQYLCASSREVMFFGSGTQLSVL.

This chain uses TRBV7-2 with TRBJ2-5, with D tentatively TRBD2 (5 bases). Germline lookup yields CDR1 SGHTA and CDR2 FQGNSA. V was shortened by 5 bases and J by 5 bases, with 15 bases between the two germline ends. The CDR3 has 14 residues. The CDR3 loop is CASSLMAGRETQYF. The CDR3 nucleotides are TGTGCCAGCAGCCTTATGGCGGGCCGGGAGACCCAGTACTTC. Using reference TRBV7-2 and TRBJ2-5 for the parts outside the CDR3, the full variable domain is GAGVSQSPSNKVTEKGKDVELRCDPISGHTALYWYRQSLGQGLEFLIYFQGNSAPDKSGLPSDRFSAERTGGSVSTLTIQRTQQEDSAVYLCASSLMAGRETQYFGPGTRLLVL.

This clone was observed a handful of times. The rearrangement links TRBV5-1 to TRBJ1-2; possible D gene TRBD1, 6 bases. Germline V gene lookup returns CDR1 SGHRS and CDR2 YFSETQ. This CDR3 is built from 14 residues. Deletions cut 5 bases from V and 3 bases from J, with 14 bases between. The CDR3 region has the DNA TGCGCCAGCAGTCCCCAGGGGCGGGACTATGGCTACACCTTC. It specifies CASSPQGRDYGYTF.

In DNA form, the CDR3 reads TGCGCCAGCAGCTTAGGGACTAGCGCCATCTCCTACGAGCAGTACTTC. Its translation is CASSLGTSAISYEQYF. V is TRBV5-1 and J is TRBJ2-7; 10 bases map to TRBD2. Germline V CDR1 and CDR2: SGHRS, YFSETQ. The CDR3 spans 16 residues. The junction had 5 bases not matched to a gene; V was cut back by 2 bases and J by 0 bases.

The chain has TRBV11-2 and TRBJ1-2; TRBD1 is a possible D gene (5 bases). The CDR3 consists of 14 residues. Germline CDR1 SGHAT, CDR2 FQNNGV. V shed 1 base and J shed 8 bases, with 14 bases lying between them. CDR3 nucleotides: TGTGCCAGCAGCTTAGTGGGCCGGGGGTACGGCTACACCTTC. This gives the protein CASSLVGRGYGYTF.